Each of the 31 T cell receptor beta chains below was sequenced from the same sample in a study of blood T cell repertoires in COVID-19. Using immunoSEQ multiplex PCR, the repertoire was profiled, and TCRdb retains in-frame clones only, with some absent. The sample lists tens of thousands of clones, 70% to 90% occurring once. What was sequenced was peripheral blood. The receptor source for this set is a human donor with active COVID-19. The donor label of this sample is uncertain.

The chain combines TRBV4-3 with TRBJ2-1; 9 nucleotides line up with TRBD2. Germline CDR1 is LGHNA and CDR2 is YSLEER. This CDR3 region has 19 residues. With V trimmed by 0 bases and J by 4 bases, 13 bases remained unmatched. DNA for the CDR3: TGCGCCAGCAGCCAAGATCTCGCGGGAGGGAAGGAGGGTTACAATGAGCAGTTCTTC. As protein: CASSQDLAGGKEGYNEQFF.

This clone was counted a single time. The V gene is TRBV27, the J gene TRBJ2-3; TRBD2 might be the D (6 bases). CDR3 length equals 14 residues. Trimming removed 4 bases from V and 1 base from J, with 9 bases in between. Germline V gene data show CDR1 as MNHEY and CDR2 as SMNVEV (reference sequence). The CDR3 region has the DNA TGTGCCAGCAGTTGGGGGGACCGCACAGATACGCAGTATTTT. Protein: CASSWGDRTDTQYF.

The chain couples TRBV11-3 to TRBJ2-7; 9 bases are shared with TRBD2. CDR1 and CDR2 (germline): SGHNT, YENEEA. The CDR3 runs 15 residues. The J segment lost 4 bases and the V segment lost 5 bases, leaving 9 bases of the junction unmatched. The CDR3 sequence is CASSSGGSGGYEQYF. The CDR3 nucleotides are TGTGCCAGCAGCAGTGGAGGTAGCGGGGGTTACGAGCAGTACTTC. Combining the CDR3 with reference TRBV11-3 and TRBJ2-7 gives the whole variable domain EAGVVQSPRYKIIEKKQPVAFWCNPISGHNTLYWYLQNLGQGPELLIRYENEEAVDDSQLPKDRFSAERLKGVDSTLKIQPAELGDSAVYLCASSSGGSGGYEQYFGPGTRLTVT.

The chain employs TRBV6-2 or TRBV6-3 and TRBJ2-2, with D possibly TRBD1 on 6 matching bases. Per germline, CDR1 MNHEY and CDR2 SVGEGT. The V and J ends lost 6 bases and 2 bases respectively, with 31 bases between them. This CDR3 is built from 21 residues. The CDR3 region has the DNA TGTGCCAGCAGCGATACCGGGACATCAACCCGCGTCTGGGGTAACACCGGGGAGCTGTTTTTT. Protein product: CASSDTGTSTRVWGNTGELFF.

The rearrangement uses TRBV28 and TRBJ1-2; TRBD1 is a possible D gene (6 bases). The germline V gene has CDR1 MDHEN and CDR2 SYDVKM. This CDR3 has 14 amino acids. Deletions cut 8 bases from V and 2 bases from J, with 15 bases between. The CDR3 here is CASVTGTLNYGYTF. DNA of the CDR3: TGTGCCAGCGTAACAGGGACCTTAAACTATGGCTACACCTTC.

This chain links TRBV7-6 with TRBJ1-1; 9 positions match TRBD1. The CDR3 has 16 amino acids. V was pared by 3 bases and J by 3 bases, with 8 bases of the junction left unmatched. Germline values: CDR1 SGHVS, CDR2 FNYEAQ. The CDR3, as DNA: TGTGCCAGCAGCTTCGATGAACAGGGGGCGGACACTGAAGCTTTCTTT. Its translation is CASSFDEQGADTEAFF.

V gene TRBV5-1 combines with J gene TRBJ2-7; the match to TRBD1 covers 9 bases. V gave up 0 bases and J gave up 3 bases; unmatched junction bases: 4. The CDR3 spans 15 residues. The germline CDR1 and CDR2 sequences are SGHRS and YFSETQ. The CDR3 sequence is CASSLDGTGSYEQYF. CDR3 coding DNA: TGCGCCAGCAGCTTGGACGGGACAGGGAGCTACGAGCAGTACTTC.

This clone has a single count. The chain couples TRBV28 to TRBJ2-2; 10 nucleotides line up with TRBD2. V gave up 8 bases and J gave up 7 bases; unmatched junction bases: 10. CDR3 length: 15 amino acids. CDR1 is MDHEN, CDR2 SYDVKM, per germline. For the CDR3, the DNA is TGTGCCAGCGGGCTAGCGGGAGTGGGAGGCGGGGAGCTGTTTTTT. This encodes CASGLAGVGGGELFF.

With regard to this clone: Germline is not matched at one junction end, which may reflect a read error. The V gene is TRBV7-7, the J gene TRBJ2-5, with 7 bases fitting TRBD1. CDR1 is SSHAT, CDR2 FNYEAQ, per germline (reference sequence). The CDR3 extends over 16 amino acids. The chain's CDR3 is CASSLGRRRGPETQYF. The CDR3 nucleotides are TGTGCTAGCAGCTTAGGACGGCGAAGGGGGCCGGAGACCCAGTACTTC. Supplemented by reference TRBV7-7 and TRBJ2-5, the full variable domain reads GAGVSQSPRYKVTKRGQDVTLRCDPISSHATLYWYQQALGQGPEFLTYFNYEAQPDKSGLPSDRFSAERPEGSISTLTIQRTEQRDSAMYRCASSLGRRRGPETQYFGPGTRLLVL.

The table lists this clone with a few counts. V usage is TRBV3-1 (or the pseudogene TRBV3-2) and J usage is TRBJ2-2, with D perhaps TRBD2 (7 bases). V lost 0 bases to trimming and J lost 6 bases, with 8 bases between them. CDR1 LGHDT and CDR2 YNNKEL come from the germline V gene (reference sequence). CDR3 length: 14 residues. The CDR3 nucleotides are TGTGCCAGCAGCCAAGAGGGGGGGCCCGGGGAGCTGTTTTTT. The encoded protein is CASSQEGGPGELFF.

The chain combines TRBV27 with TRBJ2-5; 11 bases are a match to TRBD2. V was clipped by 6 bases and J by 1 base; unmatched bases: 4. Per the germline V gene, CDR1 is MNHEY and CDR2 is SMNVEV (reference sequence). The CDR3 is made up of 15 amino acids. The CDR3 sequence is CASRGSGGGQETQYF. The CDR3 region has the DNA TGTGCCAGCAGGGGTAGCGGGGGGGGCCAAGAGACCCAGTACTTC.

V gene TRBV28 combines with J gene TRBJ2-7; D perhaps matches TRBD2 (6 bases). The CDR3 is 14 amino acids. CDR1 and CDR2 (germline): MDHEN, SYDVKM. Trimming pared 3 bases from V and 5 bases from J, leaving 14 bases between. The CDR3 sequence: CASSFTRERHEQYF. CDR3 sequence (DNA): TGTGCCAGCAGTTTCACCCGGGAGCGACACGAGCAGTACTTC.

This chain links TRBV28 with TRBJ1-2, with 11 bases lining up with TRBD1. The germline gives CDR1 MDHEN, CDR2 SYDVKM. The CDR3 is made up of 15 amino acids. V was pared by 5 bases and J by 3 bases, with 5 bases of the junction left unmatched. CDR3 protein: CASSPLGQGDYGYTF. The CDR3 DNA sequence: TGTGCCAGCAGTCCACTGGGACAGGGGGACTATGGCTACACCTTC.

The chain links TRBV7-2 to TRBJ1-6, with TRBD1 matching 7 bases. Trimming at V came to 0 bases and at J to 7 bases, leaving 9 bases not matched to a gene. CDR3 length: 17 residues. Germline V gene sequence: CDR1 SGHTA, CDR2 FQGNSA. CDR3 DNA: TGTGCCAGCAGCTTAGCGGGGGTGGGACAGTCAAATTCACCCCTCCACTTT. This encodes CASSLAGVGQSNSPLHF.

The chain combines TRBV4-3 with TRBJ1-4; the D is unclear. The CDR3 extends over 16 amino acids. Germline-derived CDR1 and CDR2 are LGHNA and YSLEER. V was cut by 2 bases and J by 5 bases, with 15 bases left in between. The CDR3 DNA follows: TGCGCCAGCAGCCAAAACCTTGCAGGCCTAAATGAAAAACTGTTTTTT. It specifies CASSQNLAGLNEKLFF.

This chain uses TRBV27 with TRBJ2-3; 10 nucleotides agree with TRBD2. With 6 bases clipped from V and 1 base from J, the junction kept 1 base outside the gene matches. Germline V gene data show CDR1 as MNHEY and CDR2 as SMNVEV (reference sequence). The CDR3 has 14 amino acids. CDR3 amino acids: CASSLAGGTDTQYF. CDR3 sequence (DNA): TGTGCCAGCAGCCTAGCGGGAGGCACAGATACGCAGTATTTT.

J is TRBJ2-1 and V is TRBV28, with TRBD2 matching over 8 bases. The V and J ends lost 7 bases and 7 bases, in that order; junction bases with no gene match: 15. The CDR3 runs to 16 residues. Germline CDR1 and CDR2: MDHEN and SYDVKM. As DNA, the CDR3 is TGTGCCAGCACCCCAGCTTTATTCGGGAGGGGAAATGAGCAGTTCTTC. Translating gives CASTPALFGRGNEQFF.

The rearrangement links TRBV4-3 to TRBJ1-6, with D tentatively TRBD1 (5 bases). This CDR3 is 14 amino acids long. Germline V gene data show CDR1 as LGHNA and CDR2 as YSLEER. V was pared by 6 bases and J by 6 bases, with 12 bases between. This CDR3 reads CASSIGAGNSPLHF. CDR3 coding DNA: TGCGCCAGCAGTATAGGGGCCGGTAATTCACCCCTCCACTTT.

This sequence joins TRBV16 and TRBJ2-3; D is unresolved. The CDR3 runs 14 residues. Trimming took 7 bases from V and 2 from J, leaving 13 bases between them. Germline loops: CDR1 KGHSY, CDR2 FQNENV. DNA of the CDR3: TGTGCCAGCACAGCCCGAGGATTCACAGATACGCAGTATTTT. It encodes CASTARGFTDTQYF.

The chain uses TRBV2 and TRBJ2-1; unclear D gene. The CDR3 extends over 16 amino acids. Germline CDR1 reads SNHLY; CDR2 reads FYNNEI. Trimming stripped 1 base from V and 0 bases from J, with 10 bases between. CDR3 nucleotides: TGTGCCAGCAGTGAAGGACGTTGGAGCTCCTACAATGAGCAGTTCTTC. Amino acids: CASSEGRWSSYNEQFF. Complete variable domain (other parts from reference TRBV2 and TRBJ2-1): EPEVTQTPSHQVTQMGQEVILRCVPISNHLYFYWYRQILGQKVEFLVSFYNNEISEKSEIFDDQFSVERPDGSNFTLKIRSTKLEDSAMYFCASSEGRWSSYNEQFFGPGTRLTVL.

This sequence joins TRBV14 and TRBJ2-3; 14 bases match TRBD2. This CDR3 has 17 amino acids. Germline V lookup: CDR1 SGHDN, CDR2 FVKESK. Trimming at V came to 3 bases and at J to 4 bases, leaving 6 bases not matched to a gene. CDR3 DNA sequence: TGTGCCAGCAGCCATTCGACTAGCGGGGGGGCCCCAGATACGCAGTATTTT. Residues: CASSHSTSGGAPDTQYF.

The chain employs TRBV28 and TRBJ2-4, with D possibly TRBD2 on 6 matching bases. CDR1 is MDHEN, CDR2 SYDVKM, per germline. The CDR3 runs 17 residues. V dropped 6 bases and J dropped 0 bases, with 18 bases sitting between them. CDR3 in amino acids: CASSFVGTPTAKNIQYF. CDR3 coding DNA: TGTGCCAGCAGCTTTGTCGGGACTCCGACAGCCAAAAACATTCAGTACTTC.

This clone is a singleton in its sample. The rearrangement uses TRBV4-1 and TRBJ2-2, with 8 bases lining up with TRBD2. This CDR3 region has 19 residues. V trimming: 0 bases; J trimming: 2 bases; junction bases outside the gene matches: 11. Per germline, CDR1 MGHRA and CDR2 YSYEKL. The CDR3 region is CASSQDWISGGVNTGELFF. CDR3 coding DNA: TGCGCCAGCAGCCAAGATTGGATCTCGGGGGGGGTTAACACCGGGGAGCTGTTTTTT.

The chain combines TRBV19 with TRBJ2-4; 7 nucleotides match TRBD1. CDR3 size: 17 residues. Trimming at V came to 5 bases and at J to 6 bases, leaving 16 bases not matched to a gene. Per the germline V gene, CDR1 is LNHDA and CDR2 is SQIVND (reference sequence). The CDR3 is CASSDKGGAVSTNIQYF. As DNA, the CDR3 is TGTGCCAGTAGTGATAAAGGGGGCGCAGTGAGTACAAACATTCAGTACTTC.

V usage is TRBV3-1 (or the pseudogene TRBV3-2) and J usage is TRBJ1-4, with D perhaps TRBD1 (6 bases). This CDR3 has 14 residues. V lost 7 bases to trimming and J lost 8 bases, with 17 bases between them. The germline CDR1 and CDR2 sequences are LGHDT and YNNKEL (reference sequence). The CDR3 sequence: CASTPRGFGEKLFF. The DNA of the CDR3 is TGTGCCAGCACACCGAGGGGGTTTGGGGAAAAACTGTTTTTT.

Here the CDR3 reads CASSVSPITDGYTF. In DNA form, the CDR3 reads TGTGCCAGCAGCGTAAGCCCCATAACGGATGGCTACACCTTC. V gene TRBV9 combines with J gene TRBJ1-2; no clear D gene. Trimming left V 1 base short and J 6 bases short, with 13 bases between. Germline CDR1 reads SGDLS; CDR2 reads YYNGEE. The length of the CDR3 is 14 residues.

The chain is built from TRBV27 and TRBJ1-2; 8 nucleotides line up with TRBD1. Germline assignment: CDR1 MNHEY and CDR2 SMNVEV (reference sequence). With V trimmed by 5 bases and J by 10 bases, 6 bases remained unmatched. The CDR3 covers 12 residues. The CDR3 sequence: CASSTGDRTYTF. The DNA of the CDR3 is TGTGCCAGCAGTACGGGGGACAGGACCTACACCTTC.

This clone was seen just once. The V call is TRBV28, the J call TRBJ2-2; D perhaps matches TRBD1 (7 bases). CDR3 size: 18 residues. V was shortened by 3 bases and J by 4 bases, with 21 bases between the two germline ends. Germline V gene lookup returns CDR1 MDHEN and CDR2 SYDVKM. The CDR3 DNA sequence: TGTGCCAGCAGTTTTCCCTTCGGAGGGGGCGTGAGCACCGGGGAGCTGTTTTTT. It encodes CASSFPFGGGVSTGELFF.

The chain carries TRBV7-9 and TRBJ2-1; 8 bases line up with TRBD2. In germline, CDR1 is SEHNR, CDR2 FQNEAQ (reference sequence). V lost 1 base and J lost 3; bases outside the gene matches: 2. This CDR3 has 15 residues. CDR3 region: CASSLVLAVYNEQFF. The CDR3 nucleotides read TGTGCCAGCAGCTTAGTACTAGCGGTCTACAATGAGCAGTTCTTC.

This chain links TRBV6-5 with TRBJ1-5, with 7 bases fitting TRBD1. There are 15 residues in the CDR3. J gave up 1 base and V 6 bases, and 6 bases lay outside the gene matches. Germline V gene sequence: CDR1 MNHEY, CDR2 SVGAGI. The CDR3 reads CASSPGTASNQPQHF. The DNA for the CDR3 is TGTGCCAGCAGCCCCGGGACAGCCAGCAATCAGCCCCAGCATTTT.

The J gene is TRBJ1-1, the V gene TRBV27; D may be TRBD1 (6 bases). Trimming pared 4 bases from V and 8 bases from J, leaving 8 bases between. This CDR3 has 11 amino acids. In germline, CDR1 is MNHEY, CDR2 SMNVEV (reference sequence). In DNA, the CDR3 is TGTGCCAGCAGTTCTACAGGGGAAGCTTTCTTT. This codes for CASSSTGEAFF.